The 9 T cell receptor beta chains presented below share a single source sample, sequenced in a study of blood T cells in healthy people across ages. For the second PCR, which ran for about 7 to 12 cycles, a sample-barcoded 5' primer and a J-beta primer mix were used. MiXCR, applied by TCRdb to the 5' RACE reads, yields one record per CDR3 protein. The data show around 2 million distinct CDR3 sequences, with approximately 39% seen just once and around 23% held by the top ten. The sequencing input was blood. Source of these receptors: a human donor in good health.

This clonotype was recorded a few times. V is TRBV4-3 and J is TRBJ2-1, with 14 positions matching TRBD2. The V gene end was trimmed by 0 bases and the J gene end by 4 bases; junction bases not matched to a gene: 8. This CDR3 has 19 residues. Looked up from germline, CDR1 is LGHNA and CDR2 is YSLEER. The CDR3 loop reads CASSQDLGLAGEIYNEQFF. The CDR3 DNA is TGCGCCAGCAGCCAAGATTTGGGACTAGCGGGGGAAATTTACAATGAGCAGTTCTTC.

For this clonotype: Germline is not matched at one junction end, which may reflect a read error. This chain connects TRBV7-2 to TRBJ1-1; D unresolved. The CDR3 is 14 amino acids. The germline V gene encodes CDR1 SGHTA and CDR2 FQGNSA. The CDR3 sequence: CASSSRPGNTEAFF. CDR3 nucleotides: TGTGCCAGCAGCTCCAGACCCGGGAACACTGAGGCTTTCTTT.

The V gene is TRBV7-9, the J gene TRBJ2-1; no firm D call. V gave up 6 bases and J gave up 8 bases, with 11 bases separating them. The germline gives CDR1 SEHNR, CDR2 FQNEAQ (reference sequence). The CDR3 runs to 12 residues. CDR3 sequence reads: CASSASGDEQFF. In DNA form, the CDR3 reads TGTGCCAGCAGTGCTTCGGGCGATGAGCAGTTCTTC.

The chain recombines TRBV20-1 with TRBJ2-1, with TRBD2 identical over 11 bases. The CDR3 has 14 amino acids. From germline, CDR1 is DFQATT and CDR2 SNEGSKA (reference sequence). V lost 1 base to trimming and J lost 8 bases; unmatched junction nucleotides: 4. The CDR3, as DNA: TGCAGTGCTAGAGCCGGACTAGCGGGCCATGAGCAGTTCTTC. Translation: CSARAGLAGHEQFF.

In nucleotides, the CDR3 is TGTGCCAGCAGCCGACAGGGCCCGAACACCGGGGAGCTGTTTTTT. Protein product: CASSRQGPNTGELFF. The chain carries TRBV7-3 and TRBJ2-2; 7 bases are a match to TRBD1. There are 15 residues in the CDR3. CDR1 is SGHTA and CDR2 is FQGTGA in the germline V gene. J gave up 0 bases and V 5 bases, and 3 bases lay outside the gene matches.

The sample holds a few counts of this clonotype. The chain carries TRBV29-1 and TRBJ2-3; 9 nucleotides line up with TRBD1. From germline, CDR1 is SQVTM and CDR2 ANQGSEA. The CDR3 is 17 residues long. The V segment lost 0 bases and the J segment 3 bases; nucleotides outside the gene matches: 10. CDR3 region: CSVEDPRGQGPTDTQYF. The CDR3 bases are TGCAGCGTTGAAGATCCAAGAGGACAGGGGCCTACAGATACGCAGTATTTT.

Concerning this clonotype itself: A junction end diverges from the germline sequence, so it may reflect a read error. J is TRBJ1-1 and V is TRBV5-1; the D gene is possibly TRBD1 (5 bases). Germline CDR1 reads SGHRS; CDR2 reads YFSETQ. CDR3 length: 11 amino acids. The CDR3 coding sequence is TGCACCAGCATCGGTCGGGGGGTAGCTTTCTTT. Its translation: CTSIGRGVAFF.

This clonotype was counted a single time. V usage is TRBV10-3 and J usage is TRBJ1-2; D gene uncertain. CDR3 size: 13 residues. Trimming stripped 2 bases from V and 1 base from J, with 5 bases between. Germline loops: CDR1 ENHRY, CDR2 SYGVKD. The CDR3 nucleotides read TGTGCCATCAGTGAGGACGGTAACTATGGCTACACCTTC. As protein: CAISEDGNYGYTF.

The chain employs TRBV20-1 and TRBJ2-5; D remains unclear. The assigned J gene may be wrong: the sequence end matches TRBJ2-7 better. Germline CDR1 DFQATT, CDR2 SNEGSKA (reference sequence). CDR3 size: 11 residues. The CDR3 region is CSARAMNEQYF. CDR3 nucleotide sequence: TGCAGTGCTAGAGCAATGAACGAGCAGTACTTC.